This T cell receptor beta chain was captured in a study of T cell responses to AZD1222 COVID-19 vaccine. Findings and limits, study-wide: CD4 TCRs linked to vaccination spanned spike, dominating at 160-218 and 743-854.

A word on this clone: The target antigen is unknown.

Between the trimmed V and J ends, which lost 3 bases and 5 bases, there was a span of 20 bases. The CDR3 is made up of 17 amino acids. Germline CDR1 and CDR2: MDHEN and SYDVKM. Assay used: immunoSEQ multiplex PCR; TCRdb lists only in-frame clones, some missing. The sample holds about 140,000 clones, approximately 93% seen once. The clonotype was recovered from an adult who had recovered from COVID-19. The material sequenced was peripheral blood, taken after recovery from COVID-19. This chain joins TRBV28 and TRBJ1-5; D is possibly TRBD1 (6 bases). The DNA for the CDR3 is TGTGCCAGCAGTTTTTCCGGGGGCTCCCTATTGTATCAGCCCCAGCATTTT. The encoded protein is CASSFSGGSLLYQPQHF.